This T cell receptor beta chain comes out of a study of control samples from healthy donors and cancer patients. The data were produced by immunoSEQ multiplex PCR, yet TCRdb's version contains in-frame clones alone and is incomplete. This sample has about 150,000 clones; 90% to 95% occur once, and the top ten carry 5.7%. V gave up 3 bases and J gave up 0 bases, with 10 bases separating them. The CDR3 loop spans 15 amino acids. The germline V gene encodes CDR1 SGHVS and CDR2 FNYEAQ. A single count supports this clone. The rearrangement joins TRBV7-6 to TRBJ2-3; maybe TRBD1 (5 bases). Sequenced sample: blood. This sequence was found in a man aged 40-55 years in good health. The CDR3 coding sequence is TGTGCCAGCAGCTTTTCAGGGATTAGCACAGATACGCAGTATTTT. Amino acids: CASSFSGISTDTQYF.